The source of this TCR beta chain is a study of blood T cell repertoires in COVID-19. About the study: Spain, Italy and the United States supplied samples that represented acute and convalescent COVID-19. In each case, the material was cDNA or gDNA derived from T cells, B-cell-depleted T cells, or PBMCs.

The method was immunoSEQ multiplex PCR; TCRdb's version includes in-frame clones alone and lacks a portion of them. The table lists around 200,000 clones, about four fifths of them singletons. Categorization into cohorts depended on clinical history that participants reported. Recovered status in Cohort 3 required two negative PCRs, clearance, or symptom resolution. Germline V lookup: CDR1 SGHTS, CDR2 YDEGEE. V was trimmed by 4 bases and J by 8 bases, leaving 24 bases between them. This CDR3 contains 16 residues. This TCR came from a woman in her 30s who had recovered from COVID-19. The chain links TRBV5-8 to TRBJ1-2; D is unresolved. Sequenced: PBMCs or T cells enriched from blood (not recorded which). CDR3 coding DNA: TGTGCCAGCAGCCAAAACCCAGGACCTACCCCGGGGGGCTACACCTTC. Translating gives CASSQNPGPTPGGYTF.